The T cell receptor beta chain under discussion was sequenced for a study of T cell changes during pregnancy in multiple sclerosis. TCRdb keeps only in-frame clones here, not all; method: immunoSEQ multiplex PCR. This sample has 40,000 or so clones, with 91% found just once. The CDR3 is made up of 13 amino acids. The germline V and J ends were trimmed by 2 bases and 10 bases, with 12 bases remaining between them. Germline CDR1 reads SGHTA; CDR2 reads FQGNSA. V gene TRBV7-2 combines with J gene TRBJ2-1; D unresolved. The sample consisted of CD4+ T cells from peripheral blood mononuclear cells, taken in the third trimester of pregnancy. The sequence came from a female donor in good health, enrolled as a control in a pregnancy study. CDR3 DNA: TGTGCCAGCAGCTTAATAAGCCAAAGAGAGCAGTTCTTC. As protein: CASSLISQREQFF.